This TCR beta chain was sequenced in a study of blood T cell repertoires in COVID-19. The repertoire was sequenced with immunoSEQ multiplex PCR; TCRdb's copy has only in-frame clones and lacks some. The sample includes 72,000 or so clones, 80% to 90% of them seen just once. What was sequenced was peripheral blood. This TCR derives from a man in his forties or fifties with active COVID-19.

The CDR3 sequence is CASSEAMGGGGYTF. Here the CDR3 DNA reads TGTGCCAGCAGTGAAGCGATGGGGGGGGGAGGCTACACCTTC. V is TRBV6-1 and J is TRBJ1-2; maybe TRBD1 (5 bases). Trimming took off 0 bases at V and 8 bases at J, with 13 bases between the two ends. CDR1 is MNHNS and CDR2 is SASEGT in the germline V gene. The CDR3 is 14 residues long.